The 18 T cell receptor beta chains presented below share a single source sample, sequenced in a study of blood T cell repertoires in COVID-19. Sequencing used immunoSEQ multiplex PCR; TCRdb keeps in-frame clones, though not all of them. This table holds over 70,000 clones, roughly 78% found once. Sequenced material: peripheral blood. Source of these receptors: a woman of 80 years or more with acute or convalescent COVID-19.

J is TRBJ2-7 and V is TRBV6-5, with a possible D match to TRBD2 (6 bases). The CDR3 is made up of 13 amino acids. The ends were cut back, 2 bases at V and 4 bases at J, with 9 bases in the middle. Germline-derived CDR1 and CDR2 are MNHEY and SVGAGI. As DNA, the CDR3 is TGTGCCAGCAGTTACCCCGGGAGATACGAGCAGTACTTC. Protein sequence: CASSYPGRYEQYF.

The chain employs TRBV6-1 and TRBJ2-1; 9 bases map to TRBD1. The CDR3 covers 15 residues. Germline CDR1 MNHNS, CDR2 SASEGT. Germline trimming cut 3 bases from V and 7 bases from J; bases unmatched to any gene: 7. The chain's CDR3 is CASSDRDRVWNEQFF. Here the CDR3 DNA reads TGTGCCAGCAGTGACCGGGACAGGGTTTGGAATGAGCAGTTCTTC.

The chain joins TRBV30 to TRBJ1-6; a weak D match, TRBD1 (6 bases). V lost 7 bases to trimming and J lost 10 bases, with 20 bases between them. CDR3 length: 14 residues. Germline CDR1 GTSNPN, CDR2 SVGIG (reference sequence). The CDR3 DNA follows: TGTGCCTACACAGACGGGACACTTTCCTCACCCCTCCACTTT. Its protein product is CAYTDGTLSSPLHF.

The chain has TRBV18 and TRBJ2-2; 10 bases line up with TRBD1. The CDR3 totals 16 residues. V lost 3 bases, J lost 5 bases, and 6 bases stayed unmatched. Germline loops: CDR1 KGHSH, CDR2 LQKENI. CDR3 amino acids: CASSPLGTGVTGELFF. The CDR3 bases are TGTGCCAGCTCACCCCTCGGGACAGGGGTAACCGGGGAGCTGTTTTTT.

The chain joins TRBV29-1 to TRBJ2-1; TRBD1 matches at 9 bases. There are 13 residues in the CDR3. Germline V gene sequence: CDR1 SQVTM, CDR2 ANQGSEA. Losses at the gene ends were 6 bases for V and 7 bases for J; bases not matched to a gene: 7. The CDR3 loop reads CSVGQGFWNEQFF. The DNA of the CDR3 is TGCAGCGTAGGACAGGGGTTTTGGAATGAGCAGTTCTTC.

In this sample, this clone turned up once. This chain joins TRBV5-1 and TRBJ2-7; TRBD1 matches 9 bases. CDR3 length: 12 residues. Trimming at V came to 4 bases and at J to 5 bases, leaving 1 base not matched to a gene. The V gene's germline CDR1 is SGHRS and CDR2 YFSETQ. The CDR3 loop reads CASSRDRDEQYF. The CDR3 DNA reads as TGCGCCAGCAGCAGGGACAGGGACGAGCAGTACTTC.

The chain recombines TRBV5-4 with TRBJ2-1; 13 bases align to TRBD2. The germline V gene encodes CDR1 SGHNT and CDR2 YYREEE (reference sequence). This CDR3 is 16 amino acids long. Unmatched junction bases numbered 10, after V lost 4 bases and J lost 9 bases. CDR3 residues: CASSAGLAGTSGEQFF. CDR3 sequence (DNA): TGTGCCAGCAGCGCGGGACTAGCGGGAACTTCAGGTGAGCAGTTCTTC. The full variable domain, its missing parts supplied by reference TRBV5-4 and TRBJ2-1, is ETGVTQSPTHLIKTRGQQVTLRCSSQSGHNTVSWYQQALGQGPQFIFQYYREEENGRGNFPPRFSGLQFPNYSSELNVNALELDDSALYLCASSAGLAGTSGEQFFGPGTRLTVL.

This clone came up once. The chain carries TRBV2 and TRBJ1-3, with a weak D call TRBD1 (5 bases). Trimming removed 4 bases from V and 15 bases from J, with 22 bases in between. This CDR3 has 14 residues. Germline values: CDR1 SNHLY, CDR2 FYNNEI. CDR3: CASSGWQGKWARYF. CDR3 in DNA: TGTGCCAGCAGTGGGTGGCAGGGCAAGTGGGCCCGATATTTT.

This rearrangement joins TRBV12-3 or TRBV12-4 to TRBJ2-1, with D perhaps matching TRBD2 (6 bases). CDR3 size: 13 residues. V was shortened by 8 bases and J by 8 bases, with 16 bases between the two germline ends. CDR3 nucleotide sequence: TGTGCCAGCTCCCCTCAGGAGGGAGATGAGCAGTTCTTC. This encodes CASSPQEGDEQFF.

This clone was detected a few times. The V gene is TRBV7-2, the J gene TRBJ1-3; unclear D gene. The CDR3 totals 14 residues. Germline CDR1 SGHTA, CDR2 FQGNSA. Trimming pared 6 bases from V and 0 bases from J, leaving 9 bases between. CDR3 in amino acids: CASSQSSSGNTIYF. The CDR3 DNA sequence: TGTGCCAGCAGTCAAAGCTCCTCTGGAAACACCATATATTTT.

The gene calls are TRBV4-2 and TRBJ2-3, with D perhaps matching TRBD2 (6 bases). Germline CDR1 and CDR2: LGHNA and YNFKEQ. The CDR3 is 15 amino acids. Trimming removed 0 bases from V and 4 bases from J, with 11 bases in between. Here the CDR3 DNA reads TGTGCCAGCAGCCAAGATGCGACGGGAGCAGATACGCAGTATTTT. It codes for CASSQDATGADTQYF.

This sequence joins TRBV28 and TRBJ2-5; TRBD1 aligns across 9 bases. The CDR3 covers 17 residues. Germline trimming cut 1 base from V and 5 bases from J; bases unmatched to any gene: 11. CDR1 and CDR2 (germline): MDHEN, SYDVKM. In nucleotides, the CDR3 is TGTGCCAGCAGTTTATTGGGGACAGGGAAATTGGTGGAGACCCAGTACTTC. It codes for CASSLLGTGKLVETQYF.

This clone was detected only a few times. This chain connects TRBV7-8 to TRBJ1-5; D gene unclear. The V end lost 5 bases, the J end lost 0 bases, and 11 bases lay between the germline ends. The CDR3 is made up of 15 amino acids. Germline V lookup: CDR1 SGHVS, CDR2 FQNEAQ. The CDR3 here is CASSLLRYSNQPQHF. The CDR3 DNA sequence: TGTGCCAGCAGCCTCCTGAGGTATAGCAATCAGCCCCAGCATTTT.

DNA for the CDR3: TGTGCCAGCAGCAAGGACAGGGGGCCATCCTACAATGAGCAGTTCTTC. It codes for CASSKDRGPSYNEQFF. The rearrangement links TRBV11-2 to TRBJ2-1, with 11 bases matching TRBD1. V shed 5 bases, J shed 1 base, and the junction held 4 bases outside the gene matches. There are 16 residues in the CDR3. Germline CDR1 and CDR2: SGHAT and FQNNGV. Supplemented by reference TRBV11-2 and TRBJ2-1, the full variable domain reads EAGVAQSPRYKIIEKRQSVAFWCNPISGHATLYWYQQILGQGPKLLIQFQNNGVVDDSQLPKDRFSAERLKGVDSTLKIQPAKLEDSAVYLCASSKDRGPSYNEQFFGPGTRLTVL.

As for this clone: One junction end disagrees with the germline gene, perhaps due to a read error. The chain links TRBV5-8 to TRBJ2-3; D remains ambiguous. The CDR3 is made up of 10 amino acids. Germline-derived CDR1 and CDR2 are SGHTS and YDEGEE. The CDR3 region has the DNA TGTGCCAGCAGCACATATACGCAGTATTTT. The encoded protein is CASSTYTQYF.

The V and J genes are TRBV4-1 and TRBJ1-5; D unclear. Trimming cost V 5 bases and J 0 bases, with 11 bases left between them. The CDR3 sequence is 15 residues long. CDR1 and CDR2 (germline): MGHRA, YSYEKL. In DNA form, the CDR3 reads TGCGCCAGCAGCTTAGAGTTGAATAGCAATCAGCCCCAGCATTTT. Translating gives CASSLELNSNQPQHF.

The rearrangement uses TRBV5-1 and TRBJ1-1; D might be TRBD1 (6 bases). This CDR3 comprises 13 residues. V was pared by 5 bases and J by 0 bases, with 8 bases between. Germline values: CDR1 SGHRS, CDR2 YFSETQ. The CDR3 DNA reads as TGCGCCAGCAGAACAGGGATGAACACTGAAGCTTTCTTT. Residues: CASRTGMNTEAFF.

CDR3 loop: CASSQHRDRGSYEQYF. The CDR3 nucleotides read TGCGCCAGCAGCCAACATCGGGACAGGGGCTCCTACGAGCAGTACTTC. The rearrangement uses TRBV4-1 and TRBJ2-7, with 10 nucleotides matching TRBD1. In germline, CDR1 is MGHRA, CDR2 YSYEKL. The CDR3 length is 16 residues. The J segment lost 0 bases and the V segment lost 2 bases, leaving 4 bases of the junction unmatched.